These 18 T cell receptor beta chains came from one sample sequenced in a study of cytomegalovirus exposure and HLA in healthy donors. The PCR made use of 60 Vbeta and 13 Jbeta primers. Sequenced by immunoSEQ multiplex PCR; TCRdb stores in-frame clones only, minus some. The sample has about 190,000 clones, over 70% seen once. The sample comprised PBMCs. All receptors derive from a man aged 50-60 years in good health and CMV-seronegative.

The CDR3 DNA sequence: TGTGCCAGCGGGGGCCCGAACACCGGGGAGCTGTTTTTT. Its translation is CASGGPNTGELFF. The rearrangement joins TRBV7-2 to TRBJ2-2, with a tentative D call TRBD1 (6 bases). The CDR3 sequence is 13 residues long. Germline CDR1 and CDR2: SGHTA and FQGNSA. Trimming removed 8 bases from V and 0 bases from J, with 7 bases in between.

In its sample, this clone was seen once. This chain joins TRBV7-9 and TRBJ2-1; D is ambiguous. V lost 0 bases and J 3 bases, leaving 9 bases between the germline ends. CDR1 is SEHNR, CDR2 FQNEAQ, per germline (reference sequence). CDR3 length equals 15 residues. CDR3 nucleotide sequence: TGTGCCAGCAGCTTAGCAGAGTCTGGCTACAATGAGCAGTTCTTC. Residues: CASSLAESGYNEQFF.

V is TRBV7-2 and J is TRBJ2-7, with 9 bases fitting TRBD2. Germline lookup yields CDR1 SGHTA and CDR2 FQGNSA. J gave up 2 bases and V 2 bases, and 4 bases lay outside the gene matches. CDR3 length equals 15 residues. The DNA for the CDR3 is TGTGCCAGCAGCTTAAGCGGACTAGCGACCTACGAGCAGTACTTC. It encodes CASSLSGLATYEQYF.

Comments on this clone: Germline is not matched at one junction end, which may reflect a read error. The chain recombines TRBV7-7 with TRBJ2-2; 7 bases align to TRBD1. The CDR3 covers 15 residues. From germline, CDR1 is SSHAT and CDR2 FNYEAQ (reference sequence). CDR3 in amino acids: CASSPDRSLSGELFF. As DNA, the CDR3 is TGTGCTAGCAGCCCGGACAGGTCTTTATCCGGGGAGCTGTTTTTT.

The CDR3 loop reads CASSYSAYSYEQYF. The CDR3 nucleotides read TGTGCCAGCAGTTACTCAGCGTATTCCTACGAGCAGTACTTC. V usage is TRBV6-5 and J usage is TRBJ2-7, with D unresolved. This CDR3 is built from 14 residues. Trimming removed 0 bases at V and 1 base at J, with 7 bases between. Germline V CDR1 and CDR2: MNHEY, SVGAGI.

The rearrangement links TRBV6-1 to TRBJ2-7, with 8 positions matching TRBD2. Germline V gives CDR1 MNHNS, CDR2 SASEGT. With 3 bases clipped from V and 4 bases from J, the junction kept 8 bases outside the gene matches. CDR3 size: 15 residues. The DNA of the CDR3 is TGTGCCAGCAGTGATGTCCTAGCGGGCGAATACGAGCAGTACTTC. It yields the protein CASSDVLAGEYEQYF.

With regard to this clone: Other DNA sequences of this sample code for an identical CDR3. V usage is TRBV11-2 and J usage is TRBJ2-7; 9 bases are a match to TRBD1. V shed 5 bases, J shed 3 bases, and the junction held 5 bases outside the gene matches. Germline lookup yields CDR1 SGHAT and CDR2 FQNNGV. The CDR3 spans 14 residues. CDR3 bases: TGTGCCAGCAGCCCCACGACAGGGGGCTACGAGCAGTACTTC. Amino acid sequence: CASSPTTGGYEQYF.

CDR3: CASSPSQNEQFF. The CDR3 nucleotides read TGTGCCAGCTCACCTTCCCAGAATGAGCAGTTCTTC. The chain combines TRBV18 with TRBJ2-1; D not resolved. CDR1 and CDR2 from the germline V gene are KGHSH and LQKENI. The V end lost 3 bases, the J end lost 7 bases, and 7 bases lay between the germline ends. The CDR3 has 12 amino acids.

This clone has a single count. V usage is TRBV5-1 and J usage is TRBJ2-5, with 8 bases fitting TRBD2. The junction had 5 bases not matched to a gene; V was cut back by 0 bases and J by 4 bases. Germline CDR1 is SGHRS and CDR2 is YFSETQ. This CDR3 spans 15 amino acids. CDR3 amino acids: CASSLVGLAGETQYF. DNA of the CDR3: TGCGCCAGCAGCTTGGTCGGACTAGCTGGAGAGACCCAGTACTTC.

The J gene is TRBJ2-1, the V gene TRBV18; maybe TRBD2 (5 bases). V gave up 2 bases and J gave up 12 bases, with 11 bases separating them. This CDR3 has 12 amino acids. Per the germline V gene, CDR1 is KGHSH and CDR2 is LQKENI. CDR3 loop: CASSPGPGGQFF. CDR3 nucleotide sequence: TGTGCCAGCTCACCAGGGCCCGGAGGGCAGTTCTTC.

This clone has more than one count but fewer than ten. This chain uses TRBV11-2 with TRBJ1-3, with D unresolved. The germline V gene encodes CDR1 SGHAT and CDR2 FQNNGV. The CDR3 contains 15 residues. Trimming removed 4 bases from V and 0 bases from J, with 10 bases in between. The CDR3 region is CASSSSPVSGNTIYF. The CDR3 nucleotides read TGTGCCAGCAGCTCCTCTCCAGTCTCTGGAAACACCATATATTTT.

J is TRBJ1-3 and V is TRBV4-2; D perhaps matches TRBD1 (5 bases). Germline V gene lookup returns CDR1 LGHNA and CDR2 YNFKEQ. The CDR3 has 16 residues. Trimming removed 4 bases from V and 2 bases from J, with 15 bases in between. CDR3 residues: CASSPSSDSPGNTIYF. CDR3 sequence (DNA): TGTGCCAGCAGCCCATCATCCGACAGTCCTGGAAACACCATATATTTT.

The chain employs TRBV9 and TRBJ2-7; D may be TRBD2 (7 bases). Germline CDR1 is SGDLS and CDR2 is YYNGEE. CDR3 length: 15 amino acids. Trimming shortened V by 3 bases and J by 3 bases, and 16 bases separated the two germline ends. The CDR3 coding sequence is TGTGCCAGCAGCGCGGGGGGCTCCTGGGGCTACGAGCAGTACTTC. It translates to CASSAGGSWGYEQYF.

The chain has TRBV28 and TRBJ2-3, with a possible D match to TRBD2 (7 bases). The V and J ends lost 7 bases and 2 bases respectively, with 10 bases between them. The CDR3 is made up of 13 amino acids. CDR1 is MDHEN, CDR2 SYDVKM, per germline. In DNA form, the CDR3 reads TGTGCCAGCAAAGGGGGGGACACAGATACGCAGTATTTT. Protein sequence: CASKGGDTDTQYF.

The gene calls are TRBV5-1 and TRBJ1-5; D possibly corresponds to TRBD1 (5 bases). The CDR3 has 15 residues. Germline V gene sequence: CDR1 SGHRS, CDR2 YFSETQ. The V and J ends lost 0 bases and 10 bases respectively, with 17 bases between them. This chain's CDR3 is CASSLGDSILNPQHF. Written as DNA, the CDR3 is TGCGCCAGCAGCTTGGGGGACTCAATCTTAAACCCCCAGCATTTT.

V and J are TRBV11-3 and TRBJ2-7, with D maybe TRBD1 (6 bases). The CDR3 is 18 residues long. The germline gives CDR1 SGHNT, CDR2 YENEEA. V lost 0 bases, J lost 3 bases, and 21 bases lay in between. The CDR3 spells CASSLDPAWDKELYEQYF. The CDR3 nucleotides read TGTGCCAGCAGCTTAGATCCTGCCTGGGACAAGGAGCTCTACGAGCAGTACTTC.

This sequence joins TRBV5-1 and TRBJ2-3; D may be TRBD1 (5 bases). This CDR3 has 14 residues. Germline V gives CDR1 SGHRS, CDR2 YFSETQ. The germline V and J ends were trimmed by 7 bases and 3 bases, with 15 bases remaining between them. The CDR3 here is CASSNQGTTDTQYF. DNA for the CDR3: TGCGCCAGCTCTAATCAGGGTACTACAGATACGCAGTATTTT.

Concerning this clone: The junction does not match germline at one end; this may be a read error. CDR3 DNA sequence: TGTTCCAGCAGCTTGGGGCCAGGTCTGTTTTTT. Translation: CSSSLGPGLFF. This chain uses TRBV7-9 with TRBJ1-4; maybe TRBD1 (5 bases). CDR1 and CDR2 from the germline V gene are SEHNR and FQNEAQ (reference sequence). This CDR3 has 11 amino acids.